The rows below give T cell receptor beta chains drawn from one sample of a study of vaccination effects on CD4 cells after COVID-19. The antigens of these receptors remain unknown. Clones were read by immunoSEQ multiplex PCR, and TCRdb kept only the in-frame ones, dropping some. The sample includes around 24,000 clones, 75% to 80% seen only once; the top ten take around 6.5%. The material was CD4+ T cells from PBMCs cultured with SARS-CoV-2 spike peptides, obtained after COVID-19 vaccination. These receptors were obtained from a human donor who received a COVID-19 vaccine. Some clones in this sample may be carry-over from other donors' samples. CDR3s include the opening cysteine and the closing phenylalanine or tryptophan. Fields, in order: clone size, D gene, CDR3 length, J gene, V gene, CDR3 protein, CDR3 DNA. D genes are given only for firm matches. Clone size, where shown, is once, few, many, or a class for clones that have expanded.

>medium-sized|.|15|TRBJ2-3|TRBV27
CASSLAATNGDTQYF
TGTGCCAGCAGTTTGGCAGCAACTAACGGAGATACGCAGTATTTT
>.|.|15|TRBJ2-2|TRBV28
CASRRDGVGTGELFF
TGTGCCAGCAGAAGAGACGGGGTAGGCACCGGGGAGCTGTTTTTT
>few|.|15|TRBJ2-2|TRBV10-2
CASRPTADGTGELFF
TGCGCCAGCAGACCCACCGCGGACGGGACCGGGGAGCTGTTTTTT
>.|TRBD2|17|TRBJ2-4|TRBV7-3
CASSPTGTSGVKNIQYF
TGTGCCAGCAGCCCCACCGGGACTAGCGGGGTAAAAAACATTCAGTACTTC
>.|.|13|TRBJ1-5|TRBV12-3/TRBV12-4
CASTRDTNQPQHF
TGTGCCAGCACTCGTGACACAAATCAGCCCCAGCATTTT
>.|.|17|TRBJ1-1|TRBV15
CATSRDEVSRGSTEAFF
TGTGCCACCAGCAGAGATGAGGTTAGTAGGGGGTCCACTGAAGCTTTCTTT
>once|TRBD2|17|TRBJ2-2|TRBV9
CASSVGTSGGRTGELFF
TGTGCCAGCAGCGTTGGGACTAGCGGGGGGCGAACCGGGGAGCTGTTTTTT
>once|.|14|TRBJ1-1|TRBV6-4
CASSRGGRNTEAFF
TGTGCCAGCAGTAGGGGAGGCCGGAACACTGAAGCTTTCTTT
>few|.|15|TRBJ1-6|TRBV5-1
CASSLDPSNNSPLHF
TGCGCCAGCAGTCTTGACCCAAGTAATAATTCACCCCTCCACTTT
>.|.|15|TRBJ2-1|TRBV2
CASSAQLETSYEQFF
TGTGCCAGCAGTGCCCAACTTGAGACTAGTTATGAGCAGTTCTTC
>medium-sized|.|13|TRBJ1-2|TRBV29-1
CSVGTQANYGYTF
TGCAGCGTGGGGACCCAAGCTAACTATGGCTACACCTTC
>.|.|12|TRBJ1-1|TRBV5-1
CASRSEGSEAFF
TGCGCCAGCAGATCAGAGGGGAGTGAAGCTTTCTTT
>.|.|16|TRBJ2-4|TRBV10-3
CAISESGSEGSNIQYF
TGTGCCATCAGTGAGTCGGGCTCGGAGGGTTCAAACATTCAGTACTTC
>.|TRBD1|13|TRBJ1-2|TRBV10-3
CAMGQGEGYGYTF
TGTGCCATGGGACAGGGGGAGGGGTATGGCTACACCTTC
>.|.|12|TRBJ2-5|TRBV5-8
CASSLWQETQYF
TGTGCCAGCAGCTTGTGGCAGGAGACCCAGTACTTC
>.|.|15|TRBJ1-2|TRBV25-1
CASSDLGAESYGYTF
TGTGCCAGCAGTGACCTCGGGGCAGAAAGCTATGGCTACACCTTC
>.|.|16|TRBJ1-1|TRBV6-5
CASSYRGAGSNTEAFF
TGTGCCAGCAGTTACCGTGGAGCGGGATCCAACACTGAAGCTTTCTTT